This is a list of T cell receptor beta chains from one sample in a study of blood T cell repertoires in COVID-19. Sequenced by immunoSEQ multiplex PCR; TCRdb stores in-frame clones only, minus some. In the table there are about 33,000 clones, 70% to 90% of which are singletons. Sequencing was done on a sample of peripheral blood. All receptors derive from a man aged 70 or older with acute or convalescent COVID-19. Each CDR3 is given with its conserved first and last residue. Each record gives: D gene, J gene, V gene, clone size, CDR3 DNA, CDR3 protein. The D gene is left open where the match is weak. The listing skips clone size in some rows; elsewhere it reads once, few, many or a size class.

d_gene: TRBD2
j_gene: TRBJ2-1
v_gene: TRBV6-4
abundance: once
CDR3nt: TGTGCCAGCAGCGCGTATAGCGGGAGATGGTTTGAGCAGTTCTTC
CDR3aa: CASSAYSGRWFEQFF

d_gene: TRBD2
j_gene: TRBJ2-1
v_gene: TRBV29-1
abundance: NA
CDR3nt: TGCAGCGTTGACACTAGCGGGATTTACAATGAGCAGTTCTTC
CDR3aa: CSVDTSGIYNEQFF

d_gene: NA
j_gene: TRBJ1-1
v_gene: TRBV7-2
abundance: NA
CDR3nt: TGTGCCAGCAGCCCTCCTCGAGGCAACCCGACTGGGAGTAAAGCTTTCTTT
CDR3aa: CASSPPRGNPTGSKAFF

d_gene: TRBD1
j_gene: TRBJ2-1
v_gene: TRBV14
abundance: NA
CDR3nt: TGTGCCAGCAGCCAAGAACACAGGGGGACCTACAATGAGCAGTTCTTC
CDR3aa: CASSQEHRGTYNEQFF

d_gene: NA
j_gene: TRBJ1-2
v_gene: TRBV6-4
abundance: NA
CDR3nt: TGTGCCGTCCGGGGCTACACCTTC
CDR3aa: CAVRGYTF

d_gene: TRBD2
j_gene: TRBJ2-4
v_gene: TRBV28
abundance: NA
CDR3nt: TGTGCCAGCAGTCCTGGGACTAGCGGGAGCCCAGTAGGCAAAAACATTCAGTACTTC
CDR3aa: CASSPGTSGSPVGKNIQYF

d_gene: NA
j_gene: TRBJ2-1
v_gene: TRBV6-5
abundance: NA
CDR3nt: TGTGCCAGCAACACGATCTCCTACAATGAGCAGTTCTTC
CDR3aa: CASNTISYNEQFF

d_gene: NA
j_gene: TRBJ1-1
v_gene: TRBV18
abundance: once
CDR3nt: TGTGCCAGCTCACTCTTACAGGGTGAAGCTTTCTTT
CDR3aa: CASSLLQGEAFF

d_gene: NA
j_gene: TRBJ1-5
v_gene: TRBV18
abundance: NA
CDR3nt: TGTGCCAGCTCATCCTCATCACACAATCAGCCCCAGCATTTT
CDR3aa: CASSSSSHNQPQHF

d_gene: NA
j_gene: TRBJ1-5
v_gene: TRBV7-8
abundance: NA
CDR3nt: TGTGCCAGCAGCTCCTTAGGGGGGGCAGGGCAGCCCCAGCATTTT
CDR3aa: CASSSLGGAGQPQHF

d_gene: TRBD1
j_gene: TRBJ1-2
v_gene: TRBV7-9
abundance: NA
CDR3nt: TGTGCCAGCAGCTTAAGGGACAGGGATGGCTACACCTTC
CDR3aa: CASSLRDRDGYTF